A single sample is the source of the 11 T cell receptor beta chains below, sequenced in a study of T cell responses to AZD1222 COVID-19 vaccine (dated by TCRdb to about 2021). Library generation was performed with the immunoSEQ multiplex PCR assay. As stored in TCRdb, this immuneACCESS dataset retains in-frame rearrangements with V and J assigned. A fraction of the clones does not appear; measured against another copy, unresolved V genes explain less than half of the discrepancy, and the remainder lacks a known reason. For this sample the table gives 60,000 or so clones, of which more than 65% were detected only once. 15% to 20% of the sample lies in the top ten. The time point tag for this specimen amounts to: baseline before first vaccination. The sample in question was peripheral blood, obtained on day 0 of AZD1222 vaccination. All receptors derive from an adult in good health.

This clone showed up just a few times. The genes are TRBV7-2 and TRBJ1-3, with TRBD1 as a possible D gene (5 bases). Looked up from germline, CDR1 is SGHTA and CDR2 is FQGNSA. CDR3 length equals 14 residues. V dropped 1 base and J dropped 7 bases, with 11 bases sitting between them. The CDR3 region is CASSLDRSGNTIYF. The CDR3 DNA reads TGTGCCAGCAGCTTAGACAGGTCGGGTAACACCATATATTTT.

The chain couples TRBV3-1 (or the pseudogene TRBV3-2) to TRBJ2-5; D unclear. The CDR3 sequence is 15 residues long. The V end lost 4 bases, the J end lost 5 bases, and 17 bases lay between the germline ends. CDR1 and CDR2 from the germline V gene are LGHDT and YNNKEL (reference sequence). CDR3 protein: CASSPGQEQRETQYF. CDR3 DNA sequence: TGTGCCAGCAGCCCCGGGCAGGAGCAACGGGAGACCCAGTACTTC.

The V gene is TRBV5-1, the J gene TRBJ2-2; 8 nucleotides agree with TRBD2. The trim removed 2 bases at V and 1 base at J, leaving 1 base unmatched. The CDR3 covers 15 residues. Germline V gene sequence: CDR1 SGHRS, CDR2 YFSETQ. The CDR3 DNA reads TGCGCCAGCAGCTTTACTAGCGGGAACACCGGGGAGCTGTTTTTT. This codes for CASSFTSGNTGELFF.

V and J are TRBV5-1 and TRBJ2-7; 10 nucleotides match TRBD1. Trimming cost V 4 bases and J 0 bases; bases outside gene matches: 13. CDR3 size: 18 residues. Per germline, CDR1 SGHRS and CDR2 YFSETQ. The CDR3 is CASSPSGTGELSSYEQYF. The CDR3 DNA follows: TGCGCCAGCAGCCCCTCCGGGACAGGGGAACTCAGCTCCTACGAGCAGTACTTC. Full variable domain (missing parts from reference TRBV5-1 and TRBJ2-7): KAGVTQTPRYLIKTRGQQVTLSCSPISGHRSVSWYQQTPGQGLQFLFEYFSETQRNKGNFPGRFSGRQFSNSRSEMNVSTLELGDSALYLCASSPSGTGELSSYEQYFGPGTRLTVT.

The J gene is TRBJ1-5, the V gene TRBV19, with D unresolved. V was pared by 0 bases and J by 0 bases, with 6 bases between. Germline CDR1 LNHDA, CDR2 SQIVND (reference sequence). CDR3 length: 15 amino acids. The CDR3 DNA follows: TGTGCCAGTAGTATAGATCTGGTTAGCAATCAGCCCCAGCATTTT. Amino acids: CASSIDLVSNQPQHF.

Within the sample, this clone is medium-sized. V is TRBV7-3 and J is TRBJ1-1; D is undetermined. The length of the CDR3 is 13 residues. Germline CDR1 reads SGHTA; CDR2 reads FQGTGA. Trimming shortened V by 0 bases and J by 0 bases, and 2 bases separated the two germline ends. The CDR3 region is CASSLTMNTEAFF. For the CDR3, the DNA is TGTGCCAGCAGCTTAACCATGAACACTGAAGCTTTCTTT.

The chain has TRBV5-8 and TRBJ2-7; the D gene is possibly TRBD2 (6 bases). The CDR3 covers 15 residues. CDR1 is SGHTS, CDR2 YDEGEE, per germline. V lost 4 bases and J 2 bases, leaving 16 bases between the germline ends. The CDR3 sequence is CASSETLSGAYEQYF. The CDR3 DNA sequence: TGTGCCAGCAGCGAGACTCTCTCGGGGGCCTACGAGCAGTACTTC.

V is TRBV28 and J is TRBJ1-5; no clear D gene. This CDR3 spans 16 amino acids. V gave up 2 bases and J gave up 0 bases, with 11 bases separating them. The germline gives CDR1 MDHEN, CDR2 SYDVKM. The CDR3 here is CASSLRSRFSNQPQHF. The DNA for the CDR3 is TGTGCCAGCAGTTTAAGATCCCGGTTTAGCAATCAGCCCCAGCATTTT.

The V and J genes are TRBV7-8 and TRBJ1-5; TRBD1 aligns across 7 bases. Germline CDR1 SGHVS, CDR2 FQNEAQ. V lost 4 bases and J lost 0; bases outside the gene matches: 9. The CDR3 totals 17 residues. CDR3 nucleotide sequence: TGTGCCAGCAGCTCCGGCCTTCGACAGGGTAGCAATCAGCCCCAGCATTTT. Amino acids: CASSSGLRQGSNQPQHF.

The chain joins TRBV28 to TRBJ1-5; 8 nucleotides match TRBD1. This CDR3 region has 14 residues. The V gene end was trimmed by 3 bases and the J gene end by 7 bases; junction bases not matched to a gene: 5. CDR1 and CDR2 from the germline V gene are MDHEN and SYDVKM. The CDR3 loop is CASSFRTGRQPQHF. The CDR3 DNA is TGTGCCAGCAGTTTCCGGACAGGGCGCCAGCCCCAGCATTTT.

The chain links TRBV6-5 to TRBJ2-7, with 12 bases identical to TRBD2. The CDR3 sequence is 16 residues long. The V and J ends lost 0 bases and 2 bases, in that order; junction bases with no gene match: 2. Germline CDR1 reads MNHEY; CDR2 reads SVGAGI. This CDR3 reads CASSYSASGRAYEQYV. The CDR3 DNA sequence: TGTGCCAGCAGTTACTCGGCTAGCGGGAGGGCCTACGAGCAGTACGTC.